One sample yielded the 30 T cell receptor beta chains listed below, sequenced in a study of response to subunit inactivated influenza vaccine (dated by TCRdb to between 2017 and 2018). Receptor libraries were prepared by RT-PCR. Sequenced using an Illumina HiSeq 2500. TCRdb reprocessing: public reads trimmed at Q25 with fastp, clones called with MiXCR, in-frame beta chains kept. Here each entry gathers all rows of one CDR3 protein and keeps the most common genes and DNA. Here the sample has about 540,000 distinct CDR3 sequences; approximately 20% occur a single time. The leading ten clones occupy roughly 2.8% of the sample. The sample was also reused in another study, on T cells expressing NK-cell markers. In that second paper, the authors write: The TCR beta cDNA libraries were made using 5'RACE template switching, a step that added both a universal primer site and unique molecular identifiers.

The sequenced sample was CD4+ T cells sorted from PBMCs, obtained approximately 12 days after vaccination. Receptors originate from a man between 45 and 60 years old who received an inactivated influenza vaccine. Donor details come from another sample of the same person, matched by shared clones.

This clonotype was seen more than once but under ten times. DNA for the CDR3: TGTGCCGGCCGGGACAGGGGGCATGAGCAGTACTTC. Translated, it gives CAGRDRGHEQYF. The rearrangement joins TRBV6-1 to TRBJ2-7, with TRBD1 matching over 12 bases. The length of the CDR3 is 12 residues. Trimming removed 11 bases from V and 7 bases from J; junction bases left unmatched: 6. Germline CDR1 MNHNS, CDR2 SASEGT.

The chain links TRBV20-1 to TRBJ2-7, with D tentatively TRBD1 (6 bases). Trimming cost V 3 bases and J 4 bases, with 10 bases left between them. Germline loops: CDR1 DFQATT, CDR2 SNEGSKA (reference sequence). This CDR3 is built from 12 residues. The CDR3 DNA follows: TGCAGTGCTAGGCCTCAGGGGTACGAGCAGTACTTC. As protein: CSARPQGYEQYF.

This clonotype was seen repeatedly, ten times or more. The J gene is TRBJ2-7, the V gene TRBV11-2; tentatively, D is TRBD1 or TRBD2 (6 bases each). In germline, CDR1 is SGHAT, CDR2 FQNNGV. V lost 2 bases and J lost 9, with 17 bases in between. The CDR3 consists of 14 residues. This CDR3 reads CASSLFGGRARQYF. CDR3 in DNA: TGTGCCAGCAGCTTATTCGGGGGCAGGGCGAGGCAGTACTTC.

This clonotype came up a few times. The chain recombines TRBV28 with TRBJ2-3; D is unclear. Germline V gene lookup returns CDR1 MDHEN and CDR2 SYDVKM. The CDR3 contains 12 residues. V was cut by 8 bases and J by 3 bases, with 9 bases left in between. As DNA, the CDR3 is TGTGCCAGCCAATCCGGGACAGATACGCAGTATTTT. It codes for CASQSGTDTQYF.

This rearrangement joins TRBV5-6 to TRBJ1-2; possible D gene TRBD1, 6 bases. Germline assignment: CDR1 SGHDT and CDR2 YYEEEE. CDR3 length: 14 residues. V lost 7 bases and J 4 bases, leaving 17 bases between the germline ends. The CDR3 nucleotides read TGTGCCAGCCGCCCCATGGGGGGCGCCTATGGCTACACCTTC. It translates to CASRPMGGAYGYTF.

This chain connects TRBV3-1 to TRBJ2-1; 8 positions agree with TRBD2. The V gene end was trimmed by 4 bases and the J gene end by 3 bases; junction bases not matched to a gene: 11. The germline V gene encodes CDR1 LGHDT and CDR2 YNNKEL (reference sequence). The CDR3 sequence is 17 residues long. CDR3 sequence: CASSRGGAGAIYNEQFF. The CDR3 nucleotides are TGTGCCAGCAGCCGAGGTGGAGCGGGGGCGATCTACAATGAGCAGTTCTTC.

The gene calls are TRBV19 and TRBJ2-3; TRBD1 aligns across 9 bases. Germline V CDR1 and CDR2: LNHDA, SQIVND (reference sequence). This CDR3 has 15 residues. Trimming took 3 bases from V and 2 from J; bases not matched to a gene: 3. DNA for the CDR3: TGTGCCAGTAGTATCTGGGACAGGGCCACAGATACGCAGTATTTT. Its translation: CASSIWDRATDTQYF.

The rearrangement uses TRBV20-1 and TRBJ1-5; possible D gene TRBD1, 6 bases. Germline CDR1 DFQATT, CDR2 SNEGSKA (reference sequence). Deletions cut 5 bases from V and 3 bases from J, with 14 bases between. The length of the CDR3 is 14 residues. Written as DNA, the CDR3 is TGCAGTGCTCACGGACAGCTTAACAATCAGCCCCAGCATTTT. This codes for CSAHGQLNNQPQHF.

A remark on this clonotype: One end of the junction is discordant with germline, which a read error may explain. V usage is TRBV11-2 and J usage is TRBJ2-7; 8 bases agree with TRBD1. Germline CDR1 reads SGHAT; CDR2 reads FQNNGV. The CDR3 runs 14 residues. CDR3 DNA sequence: TGTGCCAGCAGCTTACAGACAGGGGTCTACGAGCAATACTTC. Translating it yields CASSLQTGVYEQYF.

This clonotype was counted a few times. V and J are TRBV12-3 or TRBV12-4 and TRBJ1-5; no clear D. Trimming took off 8 bases at V and 0 bases at J, with 14 bases between the two ends. The CDR3 length is 15 residues. DNA of the CDR3: TGTGCCAGCCAAACAATGGACGGTAGCAATCAGCCCCAGCATTTT. This sequence encodes CASQTMDGSNQPQHF.

This clonotype was observed many times. The V gene is TRBV24-1, the J gene TRBJ2-3, with D unresolved. The CDR3 runs 16 residues. Germline loops: CDR1 KGHDR, CDR2 SFDVKD. V was clipped by 4 bases and J by 0 bases, with 13 bases between them. The CDR3 reads CATSDPRRRSTDTQYF. The CDR3 DNA is TGTGCCACCAGTGACCCACGTAGGCGGAGCACAGATACGCAGTATTTT.

The chain recombines TRBV10-3 with TRBJ1-3; 9 positions agree with TRBD1. The V gene end was trimmed by 7 bases and the J gene end by 2 bases; junction bases not matched to a gene: 6. Germline CDR1 ENHRY, CDR2 SYGVKD. The CDR3 runs 15 residues. The CDR3 region has the DNA TGTGCCATCAATACGGGACAGGGAACTGGAAACACCATATATTTT. It specifies CAINTGQGTGNTIYF.

This clonotype was counted between two and nine times. V gene TRBV29-1 combines with J gene TRBJ2-1; 8 positions agree with TRBD2. V lost 5 bases and J lost 9; bases outside the gene matches: 6. This CDR3 spans 12 amino acids. Germline V gene data show CDR1 as SQVTM and CDR2 as ANQGSEA. The CDR3 protein is CSVSGGVSEQFF. The CDR3 DNA reads as TGCAGCGTTAGCGGGGGTGTTAGTGAGCAGTTCTTC.

This clonotype has just one count. This rearrangement joins TRBV4-2 to TRBJ2-1; TRBD2 matches at 9 bases. The CDR3 consists of 14 residues. In germline, CDR1 is LGHNA, CDR2 YNFKEQ. The J segment lost 9 bases and the V segment lost 2 bases, leaving 5 bases of the junction unmatched. Here the CDR3 reads CASSQSGTSSEQFF. As DNA, the CDR3 is TGTGCCAGCAGCCAATCCGGGACTAGCAGTGAGCAGTTCTTC.

The chain has TRBV4-2 and TRBJ2-7; 7 positions agree with TRBD2. Germline V gene data show CDR1 as LGHNA and CDR2 as YNFKEQ. With V trimmed by 2 bases and J by 7 bases, 11 bases remained unmatched. This CDR3 is built from 15 residues. The CDR3 sequence: CASSQNLAALTEQYF. The CDR3 coding sequence is TGTGCCAGCAGCCAAAACCTAGCGGCGCTGACGGAGCAGTACTTC.

This clonotype turned up a few times. The rearrangement joins TRBV12-3 or TRBV12-4 to TRBJ1-4, with D hard to call. The CDR3 loop spans 12 amino acids. The germline V and J ends were trimmed by 6 bases and 10 bases, with 12 bases remaining between them. CDR3 in DNA: TGTGCCAGCAGCGGGTCGATTGGAAAACTGTTTTTT. It is translated as CASSGSIGKLFF.

The chain couples TRBV7-2 to TRBJ1-6; D unclear. The ends were cut back, 5 bases at V and 7 bases at J, with 15 bases in the middle. This CDR3 is 15 amino acids long. Germline V CDR1 and CDR2: SGHTA, FQGNSA. CDR3 DNA sequence: TGTGCCAGCAGCGGAGGACTTTCAGCAAATTCACCCCTCCACTTT. It is translated as CASSGGLSANSPLHF.

CDR3 bases: TGTGCCAGCAGCCAAGAATTACTAGCGGGGGTACGGGCCTACAATGAGCAGTTCTTC. Translating it yields CASSQELLAGVRAYNEQFF. The chain has TRBV4-2 and TRBJ2-1; 11 bases match TRBD2. The germline V gene encodes CDR1 LGHNA and CDR2 YNFKEQ. This CDR3 region has 19 residues. The trim removed 0 bases at V and 2 bases at J, leaving 9 bases unmatched.

The chain is built from TRBV7-9 and TRBJ1-2, with D perhaps matching TRBD1 (6 bases). The germline V and J ends were trimmed by 1 base and 6 bases, with 9 bases remaining between them. The CDR3 runs to 13 residues. Germline V CDR1 and CDR2: SEHNR, FQNEAQ (reference sequence). The CDR3 region is CASSLERGHGYTF. In DNA form, the CDR3 reads TGTGCCAGCAGCTTAGAACGGGGGCATGGCTACACCTTC.

The sample holds a few counts of this clonotype. The V gene is TRBV2, the J gene TRBJ2-4; D not certain. The CDR3 spans 15 residues. The V gene's germline CDR1 is SNHLY and CDR2 FYNNEI. Trimming removed 5 bases from V and 1 base from J, with 12 bases in between. The CDR3 here is CASSRTLGAKNIQYF. Here the CDR3 DNA reads TGTGCCAGCAGTCGGACCTTAGGGGCCAAAAACATTCAGTACTTC.

A few counts support this clonotype. This chain joins TRBV5-5 and TRBJ2-5; TRBD2 is a possible D gene (6 bases). The CDR3 runs 15 residues. Looked up from germline, CDR1 is SGHKS and CDR2 is YYEKEE (reference sequence). Trimming shortened V by 0 bases and J by 5 bases, and 14 bases separated the two germline ends. The CDR3 coding sequence is TGTGCCAGCAGCTTGGTAACCGGGAGTTTGGAGACCCAGTACTTC. This sequence encodes CASSLVTGSLETQYF.

This clonotype was observed a handful of times. The chain recombines TRBV7-2 with TRBJ2-3, with D unresolved. Germline CDR1 reads SGHTA; CDR2 reads FQGNSA. Trimming removed 1 base from V and 4 bases from J, with 9 bases in between. This CDR3 has 14 amino acids. This chain's CDR3 is CASSLGANPDTQYF. The DNA for the CDR3 is TGTGCCAGCAGCTTAGGGGCTAATCCAGATACGCAGTATTTT.

This clonotype has just a few counts. The chain recombines TRBV10-3 with TRBJ2-1, with no clear D. The CDR3 runs 15 residues. Trimming shortened V by 4 bases and J by 1 base, and 11 bases separated the two germline ends. Germline V gene sequence: CDR1 ENHRY, CDR2 SYGVKD. This CDR3 is CAISGPRDSYNEQFF. In nucleotides, the CDR3 is TGTGCCATCAGTGGACCCCGTGATTCCTACAATGAGCAGTTCTTC.

This clonotype was counted a few times. This sequence joins TRBV7-2 and TRBJ2-2; D may match TRBD1 or TRBD2 (5 bases each). The CDR3 has 13 residues. Germline CDR1 and CDR2: SGHTA and FQGNSA. Trimming removed 3 bases at V and 9 bases at J, with 11 bases between. CDR3 in amino acids: CASSLRGSWELFF. DNA of the CDR3: TGTGCCAGCAGCTTGAGGGGTAGCTGGGAGCTGTTTTTT.

This clonotype was observed a handful of times. V gene TRBV12-3 or TRBV12-4 combines with J gene TRBJ2-3; 9 bases align to TRBD1. Trimming cost V 7 bases and J 2 bases; bases outside gene matches: 7. The CDR3 contains 15 residues. The CDR3, as DNA: TGTGCCAGCATCCCCCGGGACAGGGACACAGATACGCAGTATTTT. It is translated as CASIPRDRDTDTQYF.

CDR3 sequence reads: CASSYTRGGDYEQYF. In nucleotides, the CDR3 is TGTGCCAGCAGTTACACAAGGGGGGGAGACTACGAGCAGTACTTC. The V and J genes are TRBV6-5 and TRBJ2-7, with D perhaps matching TRBD2 (7 bases). Trimming stripped 2 bases from V and 3 bases from J, with 14 bases between. The CDR3 contains 15 residues. Per the germline V gene, CDR1 is MNHEY and CDR2 is SVGAGI.

This clonotype has only a few counts. The chain is built from TRBV7-8 and TRBJ2-5; perhaps TRBD1 as D (6 bases). The CDR3 runs 16 residues. V lost 1 base and J lost 4, with 16 bases in between. In germline, CDR1 is SGHVS, CDR2 FQNEAQ. The CDR3, as DNA: TGTGCCAGCAGCTTAGATTGGGGGCTCGTGCGAGAGACCCAGTACTTC. It translates to CASSLDWGLVRETQYF.

The V and J genes are TRBV12-3 or TRBV12-4 and TRBJ2-1, with D tentatively TRBD1 (5 bases). V was clipped by 6 bases and J by 0 bases, with 12 bases between them. This CDR3 region has 15 residues. Here the CDR3 reads CASSRQSYSYNEQFF. The CDR3 DNA sequence: TGTGCCAGCAGCCGACAGTCTTACTCCTACAATGAGCAGTTCTTC.

This clonotype was seen only a few times. The J gene is TRBJ2-1, the V gene TRBV20-1; 11 bases agree with TRBD2. CDR3 size: 15 residues. Germline trimming cut 5 bases from V and 7 bases from J; bases unmatched to any gene: 10. Per germline, CDR1 DFQATT and CDR2 SNEGSKA (reference sequence). The CDR3 spells CSARPSGRTLNEQFF. In nucleotides, the CDR3 is TGCAGTGCTCGACCTAGCGGGAGGACTCTAAATGAGCAGTTCTTC.

This chain links TRBV27 with TRBJ2-7, with 9 bases matching TRBD1. With V trimmed by 4 bases and J by 2 bases, 3 bases remained unmatched. Germline-derived CDR1 and CDR2 are MNHEY and SMNVEV (reference sequence). The CDR3 runs to 14 residues. The CDR3, as DNA: TGTGCCAGCAGTTCCAGGACAGGGGCCTACGAGCAGTACTTC. Translating gives CASSSRTGAYEQYF.